The 17 T cell receptor beta chains given below trace back to one sample, sequenced in a study of HIV-infected children after antiretroviral therapy interruption. Treatment of the sample: PENTA 11 planned treatment interruption arm or continuous ART arm. Unique molecular identifiers were included in an RNA-based 3' RACE TCR library. MiXCR was run by TCRdb on the 3' RACE reads, yielding one entry per CDR3 protein. The sample shows around 15,000 distinct CDR3 sequences, roughly 3.5% of them seen only once. The sequences come from CD45RA+ CD4+ T cells from PBMCs, collected from a donor given antiretroviral therapy, either interrupted or continuous. The subset is: naive CD4+ CD45RA+ CD45RO- T cells. These receptors originate from a child between 2 and 17 years old with HIV.

This clonotype was counted ten times or more. This chain links TRBV18 with TRBJ1-1; D unclear. The V gene lost 2 bases and the J gene lost 7 bases, with 11 bases spanning the gap. CDR1 is KGHSH, CDR2 LQKENI, per germline. This CDR3 contains 13 residues. The CDR3 sequence: CASSPRAVSEAFF. CDR3 DNA: TGTGCCAGCTCACCAAGGGCGGTGAGTGAAGCTTTCTTT.

This clonotype has a count of ten or more. The chain links TRBV28 to TRBJ1-1; D is possibly TRBD1 (6 bases). The V gene's germline CDR1 is MDHEN and CDR2 SYDVKM. The V gene lost 6 bases and the J gene lost 1 base, with 9 bases spanning the gap. This CDR3 is built from 13 residues. The CDR3 here is CASRLQGNTEAFF. The DNA of the CDR3 is TGTGCCAGCAGACTACAGGGGAACACTGAAGCTTTCTTT.

This clonotype was observed many times. This chain links TRBV5-1 with TRBJ1-2; 7 bases are a match to TRBD1. Germline CDR1 and CDR2: SGHRS and YFSETQ. The CDR3 loop spans 14 amino acids. V lost 2 bases, J lost 4 bases, and 5 bases stayed unmatched. CDR3 DNA: TGCGCCAGCAGCTTCTCAGGGGGAGGCTATGGCTACACCTTC. It codes for CASSFSGGGYGYTF.

The sample holds many counts of this clonotype. The chain links TRBV4-2 to TRBJ1-1; unclear D gene. Germline V gives CDR1 LGHNA, CDR2 YNFKEQ. The CDR3 covers 17 residues. Trimming took 0 bases from V and 1 from J, leaving 15 bases between them. CDR3 sequence reads: CASSQEGIMSQNTEAFF. CDR3 nucleotide sequence: TGTGCCAGCAGCCAAGAAGGGATAATGAGTCAGAACACTGAAGCTTTCTTT.

The sample holds many counts of this clonotype. The chain combines TRBV29-1 with TRBJ2-1; D gene unclear. Trimming removed 3 bases at V and 7 bases at J, with 7 bases between. The CDR3 spans 11 residues. CDR1 and CDR2 (germline): SQVTM, ANQGSEA. The CDR3 spells CSVDEVNEQFF. In DNA, the CDR3 is TGCAGCGTTGATGAGGTTAATGAGCAGTTCTTC.

There are many counts of this clonotype. CDR3 in amino acids: CASSLQGVYNSPLHF. As DNA, the CDR3 is TGTGCCAGCAGCTTACAGGGTGTCTATAATTCACCCCTCCACTTT. This chain links TRBV7-2 with TRBJ1-6, with a tentative D call TRBD1 (5 bases). The CDR3 runs 15 residues. Per the germline V gene, CDR1 is SGHTA and CDR2 is FQGNSA. V was pared by 2 bases and J by 3 bases, with 8 bases between.

Ten or more counts support this clonotype. The CDR3 DNA reads TGTGCCATCAGTGAGTCGACGGGGGGCGCGTACAATGAGCAGTTCTTC. Its translation is CAISESTGGAYNEQFF. The chain carries TRBV10-3 and TRBJ2-1; D is perhaps TRBD2 (7 bases). The V end was cut by 0 bases, the J end by 4 bases, with 13 bases between. This CDR3 comprises 16 residues. CDR1 is ENHRY, CDR2 SYGVKD, per germline.

This clonotype occurred many times. The chain combines TRBV12-3 or TRBV12-4 with TRBJ2-1, with D perhaps TRBD2 (6 bases). V lost 2 bases and J 2 bases, leaving 13 bases between the germline ends. The CDR3 contains 16 residues. CDR3 bases: TGTGCCAGCAGTTTAAAGGAGGGTTTCCCCTACAATGAGCAGTTCTTC. Its translation is CASSLKEGFPYNEQFF.

This clonotype was seen at least ten times. The chain recombines TRBV12-3 or TRBV12-4 with TRBJ2-7; D uncertain. The V gene lost 6 bases and the J gene lost 2 bases, with 11 bases spanning the gap. This CDR3 has 13 residues. The CDR3 spells CASSKGFAYEQYF. Here the CDR3 DNA reads TGTGCCAGCAGCAAGGGTTTCGCCTACGAGCAGTACTTC.

This clonotype was picked up many times. The chain uses TRBV28 and TRBJ2-5; D possibly corresponds to TRBD1 (6 bases). Looked up from germline, CDR1 is MDHEN and CDR2 is SYDVKM. Deletions cut 7 bases from V and 5 bases from J, with 20 bases between. The CDR3 length is 15 residues. The CDR3 DNA is TGTGCCAGCACCCCCGGGACACCCTATCAGGAGACCCAGTACTTC. Amino acid sequence: CASTPGTPYQETQYF.

By share, this clonotype counts as medium-sized. The chain joins TRBV28 to TRBJ1-6; maybe TRBD1 (5 bases). CDR3 length: 12 residues. Trimming pared 5 bases from V and 8 bases from J, leaving 7 bases between. The germline V gene encodes CDR1 MDHEN and CDR2 SYDVKM. CDR3 bases: TGTGCCAGCAGTGCCAGGGATTCACCCCTCCACTTT. It is translated as CASSARDSPLHF.

Many counts were recorded for this clonotype. One junction end does not reproduce the germline sequence, and a read error may be involved. CDR3 nucleotide sequence: TGTGCTAGCAGTTTATCTGCAAACTCCGACTACACCTTC. This translates into CASSLSANSDYTF. The rearrangement links TRBV28 to TRBJ1-2; D is undetermined. The CDR3 is made up of 13 amino acids. Germline V gives CDR1 MDHEN, CDR2 SYDVKM.

This clonotype occurred many times. The gene calls are TRBV29-1 and TRBJ2-7; 11 bases map to TRBD1. The CDR3 is 14 residues long. From germline, CDR1 is SQVTM and CDR2 ANQGSEA. The trim removed 8 bases at V and 2 bases at J, leaving 8 bases unmatched. CDR3 in DNA: TGCAGCATCGTACCGGGACAGGGGGCCTACGAGCAGTACTTC. Translation: CSIVPGQGAYEQYF.

This clonotype has ten or more counts. The V and J genes are TRBV10-3 and TRBJ1-2; 7 bases are shared with TRBD1. The V gene end was trimmed by 4 bases and the J gene end by 4 bases; junction bases not matched to a gene: 9. The CDR3 runs 15 residues. Germline V gene data show CDR1 as ENHRY and CDR2 as SYGVKD. The CDR3 sequence: CAISGVGGGGYGYTF. As DNA, the CDR3 is TGTGCCATCAGTGGTGTAGGAGGGGGCGGCTATGGCTACACCTTC.

The chain has TRBV6-5 and TRBJ2-3; the D gene is possibly TRBD1 (6 bases). The germline gives CDR1 MNHEY, CDR2 SVGAGI. V was clipped by 8 bases and J by 2 bases, with 14 bases between them. The CDR3 is made up of 14 amino acids. CDR3 amino acids: CASGGRAFTDTQYF. For the CDR3, the DNA is TGTGCCAGCGGGGGCAGGGCCTTCACAGATACGCAGTATTTT.

At least ten counts were recorded for this clonotype. Written as DNA, the CDR3 is TGTGCCAGCAGCTCCGGCCGGGGACGACCAGAAATGGAGACCCAGTACTTC. This sequence encodes CASSSGRGRPEMETQYF. V is TRBV7-2 and J is TRBJ2-5, with D perhaps assigned TRBD1 or TRBD2 (5 bases each). Trimming removed 4 bases at V and 5 bases at J, with 23 bases between. The CDR3 contains 17 residues. Germline V gives CDR1 SGHTA, CDR2 FQGNSA.

This clonotype was observed many times. The gene calls are TRBV19 and TRBJ1-5; weak D call: TRBD1 (6 bases). The CDR3 runs to 16 residues. V was trimmed by 5 bases and J by 3 bases, leaving 17 bases between them. Germline CDR1 and CDR2: LNHDA and SQIVND (reference sequence). CDR3 DNA: TGTGCCAGTAGTGCCTCCAGGGGTATACCCAATCAGCCCCAGCATTTT. As protein: CASSASRGIPNQPQHF.